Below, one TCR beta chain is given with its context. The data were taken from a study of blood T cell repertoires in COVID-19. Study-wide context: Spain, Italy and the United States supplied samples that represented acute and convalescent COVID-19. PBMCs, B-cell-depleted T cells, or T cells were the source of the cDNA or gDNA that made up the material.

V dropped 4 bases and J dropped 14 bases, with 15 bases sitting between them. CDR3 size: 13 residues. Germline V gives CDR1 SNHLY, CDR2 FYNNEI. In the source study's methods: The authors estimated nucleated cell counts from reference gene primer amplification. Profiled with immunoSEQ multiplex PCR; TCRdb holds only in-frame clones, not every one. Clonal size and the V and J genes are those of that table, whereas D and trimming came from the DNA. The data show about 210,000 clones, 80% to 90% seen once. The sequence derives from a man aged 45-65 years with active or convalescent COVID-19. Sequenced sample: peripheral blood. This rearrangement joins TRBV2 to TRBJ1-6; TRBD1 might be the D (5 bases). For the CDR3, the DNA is TGTGCCAGCAGTGCCCTTCTCGGGGGGACCCTCCACTTT. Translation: CASSALLGGTLHF.